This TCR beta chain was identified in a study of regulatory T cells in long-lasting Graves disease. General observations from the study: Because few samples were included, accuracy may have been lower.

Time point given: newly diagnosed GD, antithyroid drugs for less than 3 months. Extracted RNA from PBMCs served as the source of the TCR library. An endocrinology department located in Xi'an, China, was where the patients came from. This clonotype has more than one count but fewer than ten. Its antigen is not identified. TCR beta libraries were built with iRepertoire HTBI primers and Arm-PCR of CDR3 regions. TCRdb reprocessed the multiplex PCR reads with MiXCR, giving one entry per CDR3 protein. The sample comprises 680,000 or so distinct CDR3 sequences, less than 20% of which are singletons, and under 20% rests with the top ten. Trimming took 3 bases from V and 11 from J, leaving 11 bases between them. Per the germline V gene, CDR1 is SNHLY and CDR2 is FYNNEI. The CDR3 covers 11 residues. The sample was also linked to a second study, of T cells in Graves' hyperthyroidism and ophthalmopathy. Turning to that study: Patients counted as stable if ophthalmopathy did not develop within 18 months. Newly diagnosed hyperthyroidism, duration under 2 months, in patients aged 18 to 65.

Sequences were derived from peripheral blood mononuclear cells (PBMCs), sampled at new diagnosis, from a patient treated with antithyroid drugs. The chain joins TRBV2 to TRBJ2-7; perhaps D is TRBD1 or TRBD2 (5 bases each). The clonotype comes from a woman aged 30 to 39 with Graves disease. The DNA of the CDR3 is TGTGCCAGCAGTGAGGGACCCGGGGAGTACTTC. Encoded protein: CASSEGPGEYF.